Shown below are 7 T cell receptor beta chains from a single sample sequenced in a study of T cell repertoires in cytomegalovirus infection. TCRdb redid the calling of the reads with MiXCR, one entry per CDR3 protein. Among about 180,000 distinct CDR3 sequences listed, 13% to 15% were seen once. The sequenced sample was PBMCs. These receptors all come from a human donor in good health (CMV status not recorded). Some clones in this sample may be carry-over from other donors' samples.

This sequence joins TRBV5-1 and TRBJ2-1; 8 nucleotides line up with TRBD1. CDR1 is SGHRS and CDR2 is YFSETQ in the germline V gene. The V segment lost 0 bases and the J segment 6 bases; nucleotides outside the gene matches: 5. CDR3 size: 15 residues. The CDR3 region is CASSLAGQESNEQFF. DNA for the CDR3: TGCGCCAGCAGCTTGGCGGGACAGGAGAGCAATGAGCAGTTCTTC. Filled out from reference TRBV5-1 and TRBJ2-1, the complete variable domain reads KAGVTQTPRYLIKTRGQQVTLSCSPISGHRSVSWYQQTPGQGLQFLFEYFSETQRNKGNFPGRFSGRQFSNSRSEMNVSTLELGDSALYLCASSLAGQESNEQFFGPGTRLTVL.

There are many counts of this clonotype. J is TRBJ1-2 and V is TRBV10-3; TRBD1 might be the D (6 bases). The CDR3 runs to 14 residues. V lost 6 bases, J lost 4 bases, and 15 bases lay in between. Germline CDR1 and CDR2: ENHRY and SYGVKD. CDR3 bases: TGTGCCATCAGCCCGACGGACAGCCCCTATGGCTACACCTTC. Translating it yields CAISPTDSPYGYTF.

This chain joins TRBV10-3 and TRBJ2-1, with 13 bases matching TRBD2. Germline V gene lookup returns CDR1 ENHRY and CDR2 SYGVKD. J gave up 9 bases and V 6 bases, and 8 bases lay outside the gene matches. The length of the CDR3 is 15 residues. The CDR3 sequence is CAIRPGTSGKIEQFF. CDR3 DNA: TGTGCCATCAGACCCGGGACTAGCGGGAAGATTGAGCAGTTCTTC.

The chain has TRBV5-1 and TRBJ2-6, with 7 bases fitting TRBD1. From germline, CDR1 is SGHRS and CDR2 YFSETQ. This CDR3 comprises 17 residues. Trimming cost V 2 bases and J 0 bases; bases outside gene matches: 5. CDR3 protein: CASSLNRGSSGANVLTF. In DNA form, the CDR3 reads TGCGCCAGCAGCTTAAACAGGGGATCCTCTGGGGCCAACGTCCTGACTTTC.

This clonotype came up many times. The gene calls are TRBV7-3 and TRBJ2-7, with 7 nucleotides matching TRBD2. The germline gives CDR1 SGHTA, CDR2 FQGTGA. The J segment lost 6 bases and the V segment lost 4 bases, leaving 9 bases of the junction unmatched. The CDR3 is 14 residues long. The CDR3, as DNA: TGTGCCAGCAGCTCGGGGGGTCAGCCCGGCGAGCAGTACTTC. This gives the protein CASSSGGQPGEQYF.

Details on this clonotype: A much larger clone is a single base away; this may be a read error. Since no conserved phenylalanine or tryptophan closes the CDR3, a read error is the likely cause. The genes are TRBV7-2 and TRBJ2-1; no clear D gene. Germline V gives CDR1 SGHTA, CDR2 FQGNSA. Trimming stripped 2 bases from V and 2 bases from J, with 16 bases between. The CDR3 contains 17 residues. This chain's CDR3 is CASSLRLAGVAYNEQFV. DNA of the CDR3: TGTGCCAGCAGCTTAAGGTTGGCAGGAGTCGCCTACAATGAGCAGTTCGTC.

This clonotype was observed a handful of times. The CDR3 DNA follows: TGTGCCAGCAGCCAGACAGGGACCTACAATGAGCAGTTCTTC. Amino acids: CASSQTGTYNEQFF. The chain uses TRBV7-3 and TRBJ2-1, with 7 bases lining up with TRBD1. This CDR3 has 14 residues. In germline, CDR1 is SGHTA, CDR2 FQGTGA. The ends lost 5 bases at V and 2 bases at J; junction bases unmatched: 3.